A selection of T cell receptor beta chains follows, all from one sample in a study of beta chain features in type 1 diabetes. The method was immunoSEQ multiplex PCR; TCRdb's version includes in-frame clones alone and lacks a portion of them. The sample lists some 240,000 clones, 16% occurring once. Sequencing used naive CD4+ T cells from blood. Receptors originate from a man aged 25 to 40 with type 1 diabetes. Both conserved end residues are part of each CDR3. D genes are given only for firm matches. Where a row states a size, it is once, few, many or the class of an expanded clone; other rows omit it.

v_call: TRBV30; j_call: TRBJ2-7; d_call: TRBD1; clone_size: .; cdr3_nt: TGTGCCTGGACCGGGACAGGCTACGAGCAGTACTTC; cdr3_aa: CAWTGTGYEQYF
v_call: TRBV7-2; j_call: TRBJ1-2; d_call: .; clone_size: .; cdr3_nt: TGTGCCAGCAGCCCGCAGGGATGGGACTATGGCTACACCTTC; cdr3_aa: CASSPQGWDYGYTF
v_call: TRBV30; j_call: TRBJ1-3; d_call: .; clone_size: few; cdr3_nt: TGTGCCTCGGGTTTCTCTGGAAACACCATATATTTT; cdr3_aa: CASGFSGNTIYF
v_call: TRBV5-1; j_call: TRBJ2-5; d_call: TRBD2; clone_size: .; cdr3_nt: TGCGCCAGCAGCTTGGATGCGGGAGCTTCAGAGACCCAGTACTTC; cdr3_aa: CASSLDAGASETQYF
v_call: TRBV29-1; j_call: TRBJ2-5; d_call: TRBD1; clone_size: .; cdr3_nt: TGCAGCGTACACACAGGGGGCGAGACCCAGTACTTC; cdr3_aa: CSVHTGGETQYF
v_call: TRBV2; j_call: TRBJ2-5; d_call: .; clone_size: .; cdr3_nt: TGTGCCAGCAGTGACCCGACTAGTGGAGAGACCCAGTACTTC; cdr3_aa: CASSDPTSGETQYF
v_call: TRBV7-9; j_call: TRBJ2-7; d_call: .; clone_size: .; cdr3_nt: TGTGCCAGCAGTTCCCCCCCGGGCCAGGACCACTACGAGCAGTACTTC; cdr3_aa: CASSSPPGQDHYEQYF
v_call: TRBV30; j_call: TRBJ1-5; d_call: .; clone_size: few; cdr3_nt: TGTGCCTGGAGTCATCAGGGGAATCAGCCCCAGCATTTT; cdr3_aa: CAWSHQGNQPQHF
v_call: TRBV29-1; j_call: TRBJ1-1; d_call: TRBD1; clone_size: few; cdr3_nt: TGCAGCGTTGTGGCGACAGGGGGAAACACTGAAGCTTTCTTT; cdr3_aa: CSVVATGGNTEAFF
v_call: TRBV4-2; j_call: TRBJ2-7; d_call: .; clone_size: .; cdr3_nt: TGTGCCAGCAGCCCATACTGGGGAAAAAGCTCCTACGAGCAGTACTTC; cdr3_aa: CASSPYWGKSSYEQYF
v_call: TRBV15; j_call: TRBJ2-5; d_call: TRBD2; clone_size: few; cdr3_nt: TGTGCCACCAGCAGAGATGTAGCGGGAGGGTACCAAGAGACCCAGTACTTC; cdr3_aa: CATSRDVAGGYQETQYF
v_call: TRBV6-1; j_call: TRBJ1-2; d_call: TRBD1; clone_size: few; cdr3_nt: TGTGCCAGCAGTGGGGGACAGGATAACTATGGCTACACCTTC; cdr3_aa: CASSGGQDNYGYTF
v_call: TRBV6-1; j_call: TRBJ2-5; d_call: .; clone_size: .; cdr3_nt: TGTGCCAGCAGTGAATCCTGGCGGGCCCAGTACTTC; cdr3_aa: CASSESWRAQYF
v_call: TRBV18; j_call: TRBJ1-2; d_call: .; clone_size: few; cdr3_nt: TGTGCCAGCTCACCACCATCAGTTAACTATGGCTACACCTTC; cdr3_aa: CASSPPSVNYGYTF
v_call: TRBV28; j_call: TRBJ2-7; d_call: .; clone_size: few; cdr3_nt: TGTGCCAGCAGTCGGCCTAGCGACTCTACGAAGCAGTACTTC; cdr3_aa: CASSRPSDSTKQYF
v_call: TRBV19; j_call: TRBJ1-2; d_call: .; clone_size: once; cdr3_nt: TGTGCCAGTAGCGGACAGTACTATGGCTACACCTTC; cdr3_aa: CASSGQYYGYTF
v_call: TRBV28; j_call: TRBJ1-5; d_call: TRBD1; clone_size: .; cdr3_nt: TGTGCCAGCAGTTCGGGTGGACAGGGCAGTTCCCAGCATTTT; cdr3_aa: CASSSGGQGSSQHF
v_call: TRBV7-3; j_call: TRBJ2-4; d_call: .; clone_size: .; cdr3_nt: TGTGCCAGCAGCCCCCAGGGACTGGGGACTCAGTACTTC; cdr3_aa: CASSPQGLGTQYF
v_call: TRBV7-2; j_call: TRBJ2-7; d_call: .; clone_size: .; cdr3_nt: TGTGCCAGCAGCTTAGTTGGTTACGAGCAGTACTTC; cdr3_aa: CASSLVGYEQYF
v_call: TRBV25-1; j_call: TRBJ1-5; d_call: TRBD1; clone_size: .; cdr3_nt: TGTGCCAGCACCCCTGGGACAGGAGACAATCAGCCCCAGCATTTT; cdr3_aa: CASTPGTGDNQPQHF
v_call: TRBV10-3; j_call: TRBJ2-5; d_call: .; clone_size: few; cdr3_nt: TGTGCCATCAGAGCAGGGTCTGCGGGAGAGACCCAGTACTTC; cdr3_aa: CAIRAGSAGETQYF
v_call: TRBV20-1; j_call: TRBJ2-7; d_call: .; clone_size: .; cdr3_nt: TGCAGTGCTACCACGTGGGAGCAGTACTTC; cdr3_aa: CSATTWEQYF
v_call: TRBV25-1; j_call: TRBJ2-5; d_call: .; clone_size: .; cdr3_nt: TGTGCCAGCAGTGAATTAGGTGGGGCAGGCTACAGTCCCCCCCAGTACTTC; cdr3_aa: CASSELGGAGYSPPQYF
v_call: TRBV29-1; j_call: TRBJ1-1; d_call: TRBD1; clone_size: few; cdr3_nt: TGCAGCGCATCACAGGGGGTGGACACTGAAGCTTTCTTT; cdr3_aa: CSASQGVDTEAFF
v_call: TRBV9; j_call: TRBJ1-1; d_call: .; clone_size: few; cdr3_nt: TGTGCCAGCAGCCTCCGCTCCTTAGGGACGGTCACTGAAGCTTTCTTT; cdr3_aa: CASSLRSLGTVTEAFF
v_call: TRBV29-1; j_call: TRBJ2-1; d_call: .; clone_size: few; cdr3_nt: TGCAGCGGTAAACTAGAGATGGGATGGCAGTTCTTC; cdr3_aa: CSGKLEMGWQFF
v_call: TRBV6-6; j_call: TRBJ2-1; d_call: TRBD2; clone_size: few; cdr3_nt: TGTGCCAGCAGTCTAAGCGGGAGGGACTACAATGAGCAGTTCTTC; cdr3_aa: CASSLSGRDYNEQFF
v_call: TRBV29-1; j_call: TRBJ2-4; d_call: TRBD2; clone_size: .; cdr3_nt: TGCAGCGTTGCGGGACTAGCGGGCCTTCAGTACTTC; cdr3_aa: CSVAGLAGLQYF
v_call: TRBV27; j_call: TRBJ2-1; d_call: TRBD1; clone_size: .; cdr3_nt: TGTGCCAGCAGTCCAGATCACAGGGGTGCCTGTTTCTTC; cdr3_aa: CASSPDHRGACFF
v_call: TRBV2; j_call: TRBJ2-5; d_call: .; clone_size: few; cdr3_nt: TGTGCCAGCAGTGATATAGAGACCCAGTACTTC; cdr3_aa: CASSDIETQYF
v_call: TRBV9; j_call: TRBJ2-1; d_call: .; clone_size: few; cdr3_nt: TGTGCCAGCAGCCCACGGACTACCTACAATGAGCAGTTCTTC; cdr3_aa: CASSPRTTYNEQFF
v_call: TRBV29-1; j_call: TRBJ1-5; d_call: .; clone_size: few; cdr3_nt: TGCAGCGTTGCCACCTCGCTCGAGAGCAATCAGCCCCAGCATTTT; cdr3_aa: CSVATSLESNQPQHF
v_call: TRBV7-6; j_call: TRBJ2-6; d_call: .; clone_size: .; cdr3_nt: TGTGCCAGCAGCTTAGAAGGGACTTCTGGGGCCAACGTCCTGACTTTC; cdr3_aa: CASSLEGTSGANVLTF
v_call: TRBV10-3; j_call: TRBJ2-1; d_call: .; clone_size: .; cdr3_nt: TGTGCCATCAGTGAAGGGGGAAATGAGCAGTTCTTC; cdr3_aa: CAISEGGNEQFF
v_call: TRBV30; j_call: TRBJ2-4; d_call: TRBD2; clone_size: .; cdr3_nt: TGTGCCTGGTCCGCGGGGGGGCTTAACATTCAGTACTTC; cdr3_aa: CAWSAGGLNIQYF